This paragraph reports one T cell receptor (beta chain). The data belong to a study of blood T cells in healthy people across ages. CDR1 MNHEY and CDR2 SMNVEV come from the germline V gene (reference sequence). V gave up 1 base and J gave up 6 bases, with 10 bases separating them. The CDR3 loop spans 14 amino acids. Each sample yielded at least 6 micrograms of PBMC total RNA. Combining a sample-barcoded 5' primer with a J-beta primer mix, a second PCR ran for roughly 7 to 12 cycles. A single record per CDR3 protein comes from TCRdb applying MiXCR to the 5' RACE reads. The data contain approximately 400,000 distinct CDR3 sequences, about 52% of them singletons.

This TCR was recovered from a man between 60 and 75 years old in good health. The chain combines TRBV27 with TRBJ2-1; D is unresolved. The specimen was blood. As DNA, the CDR3 is TGTGCCAGCAGTTTATTAGGCACTTTCAATGAGCAGTTCTTC. This translates into CASSLLGTFNEQFF.